Listed here are 25 T cell receptor beta chains from one sample, sequenced in a study of blood T cell repertoires in COVID-19. TCRdb's copy holds only in-frame clones and misses some; the assay was immunoSEQ multiplex PCR. The repertoire holds under 450,000 clones, roughly 87% seen once, with 3% in the top ten. Sequenced sample: PBMCs or T cells enriched from blood (not recorded which). These receptors originate from a woman younger than 45 who had recovered from COVID-19.

The chain carries TRBV27 and TRBJ2-7, with unresolved D. The CDR3 length is 14 residues. Per germline, CDR1 MNHEY and CDR2 SMNVEV (reference sequence). V was clipped by 5 bases and J by 4 bases, with 15 bases between them. CDR3 sequence: CASSRSGSQYEQYF. The CDR3 DNA sequence: TGTGCCAGCAGTCGGTCCGGTTCCCAATACGAGCAGTACTTC.

V is TRBV19 and J is TRBJ2-1, with 11 bases matching TRBD2. The CDR3 spans 17 residues. Germline assignment: CDR1 LNHDA and CDR2 SQIVND (reference sequence). After removal of 5 bases from V and 7 bases from J, the junction contained 13 bases not matched to a gene. As DNA, the CDR3 is TGTGCCAGTAGTTCTCAGGCCGTAGCGGGAGGGTTGAATGAGCAGTTCTTC. As protein: CASSSQAVAGGLNEQFF.

The chain links TRBV30 to TRBJ2-7; 7 bases match TRBD1. The CDR3 spans 15 residues. The J segment lost 2 bases and the V segment lost 0 bases, leaving 7 bases of the junction unmatched. Germline loops: CDR1 GTSNPN, CDR2 SVGIG (reference sequence). Here the CDR3 DNA reads TGTGCCTGGAGTGTACTAAGGGGGCGCCCCTACGAGCAGTACTTC. Its protein product is CAWSVLRGRPYEQYF.

The chain joins TRBV3-1 (or the pseudogene TRBV3-2) to TRBJ2-7; D gene unclear. The CDR3 loop spans 14 amino acids. Deletions cut 0 bases from V and 0 bases from J, with 6 bases between. Germline V CDR1 and CDR2: LGHDT, YNNKEL (reference sequence). Here the CDR3 reads CASSQDGASYEQYF. Here the CDR3 DNA reads TGTGCCAGCAGCCAAGATGGAGCCTCCTACGAGCAGTACTTC.

This chain uses TRBV19 with TRBJ1-6; D is unresolved. CDR3 length: 12 residues. Germline V CDR1 and CDR2: LNHDA, SQIVND (reference sequence). V gave up 8 bases and J gave up 12 bases, with 14 bases separating them. CDR3 protein: CASVGDGRPLHF. The CDR3 nucleotides are TGTGCCAGTGTTGGTGACGGGAGACCCCTCCACTTT. The full variable domain, in which reference TRBV19 and TRBJ1-6 provide the parts outside the CDR3, is DGGITQSPKYLFRKEGQNVTLSCEQNLNHDAMYWYRQDPGQGLRLIYYSQIVNDFQKGDIAEGYSVSREKKESFPLTVTSAQKNPTAFYLCASVGDGRPLHFGNGTRLTVT.

V gene TRBV28 combines with J gene TRBJ2-2, with D possibly TRBD1 on 6 matching bases. Trimming left V 3 bases short and J 0 bases short, with 11 bases between. This CDR3 region has 16 residues. The germline V gene encodes CDR1 MDHEN and CDR2 SYDVKM. As DNA, the CDR3 is TGTGCCAGCAGTTTCCGTGGACAGCCGAACACCGGGGAGCTGTTTTTT. Protein sequence: CASSFRGQPNTGELFF.

This chain links TRBV19 with TRBJ1-5, with 7 bases matching TRBD1. V lost 5 bases to trimming and J lost 6 bases; unmatched junction nucleotides: 7. The CDR3 spans 14 residues. Germline-derived CDR1 and CDR2 are LNHDA and SQIVND (reference sequence). The CDR3 bases are TGTGCCAGTAGTGCCCGGGACAGAGGTCAGCCCCAGCATTTT. The encoded protein is CASSARDRGQPQHF.

In nucleotides, the CDR3 is TGTGCCAGCAGTCTGAGTGATTCACCCCTCCACTTT. It specifies CASSLSDSPLHF. This rearrangement joins TRBV2 to TRBJ1-6; D is uncertain. CDR1 SNHLY and CDR2 FYNNEI come from the germline V gene. Trimming shortened V by 5 bases and J by 8 bases, and 7 bases separated the two germline ends. This CDR3 comprises 12 residues.

The V call is TRBV2, the J call TRBJ2-5; no clear D. CDR3 length: 12 residues. V shed 3 bases and J shed 7 bases, with 9 bases lying between them. Looked up from germline, CDR1 is SNHLY and CDR2 is FYNNEI. The CDR3: CASSDPPGTQYF. Here the CDR3 DNA reads TGTGCCAGCAGTGACCCGCCCGGGACCCAGTACTTC. The full variable domain, rest sourced from reference TRBV2 and TRBJ2-5, is EPEVTQTPSHQVTQMGQEVILRCVPISNHLYFYWYRQILGQKVEFLVSFYNNEISEKSEIFDDQFSVERPDGSNFTLKIRSTKLEDSAMYFCASSDPPGTQYFGPGTRLLVL.

This clone was recorded only once. This chain links TRBV6-5 with TRBJ1-5, with D perhaps TRBD1 (5 bases). Trimming cost V 7 bases and J 5 bases, with 9 bases left between them. The CDR3 runs to 12 residues. The germline V gene encodes CDR1 MNHEY and CDR2 SVGAGI. For the CDR3, the DNA is TGTGCCAGCACCCTAGGGGATCAGCCCCAGCATTTT. It encodes CASTLGDQPQHF.

This sequence joins TRBV15 and TRBJ1-2; D is ambiguous. CDR1 is LNHNV, CDR2 YYDKDF, per germline (reference sequence). With 3 bases removed from V and 5 bases from J, the gap between germline ends came to 7 bases. The CDR3 length is 12 residues. DNA for the CDR3: TGTGCCACCAGCAGGCCAGAATATGGCTACACCTTC. Translated, it gives CATSRPEYGYTF.

This rearrangement joins TRBV10-3 to TRBJ2-3; no definite D call. Germline-derived CDR1 and CDR2 are ENHRY and SYGVKD. This CDR3 is built from 15 residues. With 6 bases removed from V and 3 bases from J, the gap between germline ends came to 16 bases. The CDR3 coding sequence is TGTGCCATCAGCCCTAATGAGAGGCGAACAGATACGCAGTATTTT. This sequence encodes CAISPNERRTDTQYF.

V is TRBV4-1 and J is TRBJ1-1, with 11 bases that match TRBD1. CDR1 is MGHRA, CDR2 YSYEKL, per germline. Trimming took 6 bases from V and 4 from J; bases not matched to a gene: 7. The CDR3 is made up of 15 amino acids. CDR3 DNA sequence: TGCGCCAGCAGAAATGGACAGGGGGCTTTCACTGAAGCTTTCTTT. Its translation: CASRNGQGAFTEAFF.

The gene calls are TRBV19 and TRBJ1-2; 8 bases align to TRBD1. V dropped 5 bases and J dropped 4; count of bases not matched to a gene: 9. CDR3 length: 15 amino acids. The germline CDR1 and CDR2 sequences are LNHDA and SQIVND (reference sequence). CDR3 bases: TGTGCCAGTAGTTCCGACAGGGGAACGAGCTATGGCTACACCTTC. Protein: CASSSDRGTSYGYTF.

This sequence joins TRBV28 and TRBJ2-7; a weak D match, TRBD1 (6 bases). Trimming left V 7 bases short and J 4 bases short, with 17 bases between. Germline assignment: CDR1 MDHEN and CDR2 SYDVKM. CDR3 size: 14 residues. The chain's CDR3 is CASTSGVRGYEQYF. The CDR3 bases are TGTGCCAGCACCTCAGGAGTCAGGGGTTACGAGCAGTACTTC.

This chain connects TRBV3-1 (or the pseudogene TRBV3-2) to TRBJ1-1, with D hard to call. Germline CDR1 reads LGHDT; CDR2 reads YNNKEL (reference sequence). There are 14 residues in the CDR3. Trimming stripped 0 bases from V and 5 bases from J, with 10 bases between. This chain's CDR3 is CASSQDTRQTEAFF. The CDR3 DNA is TGTGCCAGCAGCCAAGATACGCGGCAAACTGAAGCTTTCTTT.

The V call is TRBV2, the J call TRBJ2-1; maybe TRBD2 (6 bases). The CDR3 is 15 residues long. The V gene's germline CDR1 is SNHLY and CDR2 FYNNEI. The V end was cut by 3 bases, the J end by 6 bases, with 15 bases between. CDR3 in DNA: TGTGCCAGCAGTGATATCCTTCTAGCGCTCAATGAGCAGTTCTTC. This gives the protein CASSDILLALNEQFF.

This chain links TRBV7-9 with TRBJ1-2; no definite D call. V lost 3 bases to trimming and J lost 4 bases, with 12 bases between them. Germline-derived CDR1 and CDR2 are SEHNR and FQNEAQ (reference sequence). CDR3 length equals 14 residues. The CDR3 loop is CASSFPEEVYGYTF. CDR3 bases: TGTGCCAGCAGCTTCCCAGAGGAAGTCTATGGCTACACCTTC.

This CDR3 reads CASSPAVNQPQHF. CDR3 coding DNA: TGTGCCAGCTCACCAGCAGTGAATCAGCCCCAGCATTTT. This chain uses TRBV18 with TRBJ1-5; D gene uncertain. CDR3 length: 13 amino acids. V shed 2 bases and J shed 4 bases, with 6 bases lying between them. Germline CDR1 is KGHSH and CDR2 is LQKENI.

J is TRBJ1-1 and V is TRBV25-1; 7 bases fit TRBD1. This CDR3 has 18 amino acids. Per germline, CDR1 MGHDK and CDR2 SYGVNS. With 4 bases clipped from V and 3 bases from J, the junction kept 17 bases outside the gene matches. The CDR3 protein is CASSATGLEMVGYTEAFF. The CDR3 DNA reads as TGTGCCAGCAGTGCGACAGGGTTGGAAATGGTAGGGTACACTGAAGCTTTCTTT.

CDR3 sequence (DNA): TGTGCCAGCAGTCCCGAGGGTGGGAGCAATCAGCCCCAGCATTTT. Amino acids: CASSPEGGSNQPQHF. This sequence joins TRBV6-5 and TRBJ1-5, with unresolved D. CDR1 and CDR2 (germline): MNHEY, SVGAGI. There are 15 residues in the CDR3. Between the trimmed V and J ends, which lost 5 bases and 1 base, there was a span of 12 bases.

In its sample, this clone was seen a few times. The rearrangement joins TRBV2 to TRBJ2-5; perhaps TRBD1 as D (5 bases). This CDR3 is 12 amino acids long. The germline CDR1 and CDR2 sequences are SNHLY and FYNNEI. V was clipped by 4 bases and J by 5 bases, with 8 bases between them. CDR3 residues: CASSVGVETQYF. In DNA, the CDR3 is TGTGCCAGCAGTGTAGGGGTGGAGACCCAGTACTTC.

The J gene is TRBJ2-7, the V gene TRBV14; unclear D gene. CDR1 is SGHDN, CDR2 FVKESK, per germline. V shed 0 bases and J shed 5 bases, with 8 bases lying between them. The CDR3 runs to 13 residues. CDR3 sequence reads: CASSQDLPHEQYF. The CDR3 bases are TGTGCCAGCAGCCAAGATCTCCCCCACGAGCAGTACTTC.

The V gene is TRBV5-1, the J gene TRBJ2-7; 9 nucleotides line up with TRBD2. CDR1 and CDR2 (germline): SGHRS, YFSETQ. V shed 3 bases, J shed 1 base, and the junction held 17 bases outside the gene matches. The CDR3 spans 19 residues. The CDR3 DNA reads TGCGCCAGCAGCTGGGGTAGGGAGAGCGGGAGGCGTACTTCCTACGAGCAGTACTTC. It is translated as CASSWGRESGRRTSYEQYF.

This clone has only one observation. V is TRBV5-1 and J is TRBJ1-5; 11 positions match TRBD1. The germline V gene has CDR1 SGHRS and CDR2 YFSETQ. V gave up 4 bases and J gave up 4 bases; unmatched junction bases: 4. This CDR3 comprises 15 residues. The CDR3 here is CASSTGTGGNQPQHF. Here the CDR3 DNA reads TGCGCCAGCAGCACAGGGACAGGGGGTAATCAGCCCCAGCATTTT.